This T cell receptor (beta chain) was found in a study of identical twins. The V gene end was trimmed by 0 bases and the J gene end by 2 bases; junction bases not matched to a gene: 6. CDR3 size: 16 residues. Germline CDR1 is DFQATT and CDR2 is SNEGSKA (reference sequence). Template switching added a universal primer site, and cDNA bore unique molecular identifiers. TCRdb re-derived calls from the 5' RACE reads in MiXCR, one entry per CDR3 protein. Of a few hundred thousand distinct CDR3 sequences listed, more than 9% are singletons. Whole-study results and caveats: Clonotypes of the beta chain that were abundant in cord blood carried fewer insertions (memory repertoires showed none). The study reached conclusions through statistical analysis that was cross-sectional, not following the same donors.

This clonotype was observed a few times. As yet, its antigen is unknown. These data were also filed under a second study, of yellow fever vaccine responses in identical twins. That study adds: Twins' vaccine T cell response reportedly seemed partly convergent, partly personalized.

This chain links TRBV20-1 with TRBJ2-3, with 9 bases fitting TRBD2. Sequencing input: PBMCs. This receptor was identified in a woman between 18 and 29 years old in good health. The CDR3 DNA follows: TGCAGTGCTAGAGATTCGCGCGGGAGGGCCACAGATACGCAGTATTTT. Its protein is CSARDSRGRATDTQYF.